Sequencing of this TCR beta chain was carried out in a study of cytomegalovirus exposure and HLA in healthy donors. General study results and limits: Highly shared sequence variants in one cluster were likely a sequencing artifact.

Primers included in the PCR were 60 Vbeta and 13 Jbeta primers. Using immunoSEQ multiplex PCR, the repertoire was profiled, and TCRdb retains in-frame clones only, with some absent. Among around 150,000 clones listed, about 80% were seen once. Germline assignment: CDR1 KGHSH and CDR2 LQKENI. This CDR3 is 13 amino acids long. The ends were cut back, 4 bases at V and 7 bases at J, with 13 bases in the middle. In regard to this clone: No antigen is known for it.

The clonotype comes from a man between 18 and 29 years old in good health and CMV-seronegative. The sample taken for sequencing was PBMCs. V and J are TRBV18 and TRBJ1-1; D perhaps matches TRBD1 (5 bases). The CDR3 protein is CASSRGGVSEAFF. In nucleotides, the CDR3 is TGTGCCAGCTCACGGGGAGGGGTGAGTGAAGCTTTCTTT. The whole variable domain, filled in from reference TRBV18 and TRBJ1-1, reads NAGVMQNPRHLVRRRGQEARLRCSPMKGHSHVYWYRQLPEEGLKFMVYLQKENIIDESGMPKERFSAEFPKEGPSILRIQQVVRGDSAAYFCASSRGGVSEAFFGQGTRLTVV.